Listed below are T cell receptor beta chains from one sample, sequenced in a study of T cells in Graves' hyperthyroidism and ophthalmopathy. TCRdb reprocessed the multiplex PCR reads with MiXCR, giving one entry per CDR3 protein. The sample holds approximately 420,000 distinct CDR3 sequences, roughly an eighth seen once. The material sequenced was blood. The receptor set was obtained from a woman between 18 and 30 years old with Graves' hyperthyroidism. Both conserved end residues are part of each CDR3. A D gene is named only where the DNA matches it firmly. A clone size is listed for some rows: how often the clone was seen (once, few, many), or a class if it is expanded.

d_gene	abundance	v_gene	j_gene	CDR3aa	CDR3nt
TRBD2	many	TRBV20-1	TRBJ2-1	CSAAGTSGNNEQFF	TGCAGTGCTGCGGGGACTAGCGGGAACAATGAGCAGTTCTTC
NA	NA	TRBV9	TRBJ2-1	CASSPGEANSYNEQFF	TGTGCCAGCAGCCCAGGGGAGGCTAACTCCTACAATGAGCAGTTCTTC
NA	few	TRBV7-9	TRBJ2-3	CASTFLADRADTQYF	TGTGCCAGCACCTTCCTAGCAGATAGGGCAGATACGCAGTATTTT
NA	many	TRBV6-2/TRBV6-3	TRBJ2-7	CATGWAYEQYF	TGTGCCACCGGATGGGCCTACGAGCAGTACTTC
NA	many	TRBV28	TRBJ1-2	CASSLSTRRSNYGYTF	TGTGCCAGCAGCCTAAGCACCCGGCGGTCTAACTATGGCTACACCTTC
TRBD2	many	TRBV20-1	TRBJ2-7	CSAVLAGGSYEQYF	TGCAGTGCTGTCCTAGCGGGAGGATCCTACGAGCAGTACTTC
NA	many	TRBV3-1	TRBJ1-1	CASSWTENTEAFF	TGTGCCAGCAGCTGGACAGAGAACACTGAAGCTTTCTTT
NA	many	TRBV20-1	TRBJ2-1	CSAGTFRSNEQFF	TGCAGTGCTGGAACTTTTCGTAGCAATGAGCAGTTCTTC
TRBD2	many	TRBV7-2	TRBJ2-5	CASSERELYQETQYF	TGTGCCAGCAGCGAGCGGGAATTGTACCAAGAGACCCAGTACTTC
NA	many	TRBV28	TRBJ1-2	CASSLGRDSYGYTF	TGTGCCAGCAGTTTAGGCAGGGATAGCTATGGCTACACCTTC
NA	many	TRBV5-1	TRBJ2-3	CASSSSRDTQYF	TGCGCCAGCAGCTCGTCGCGGGATACGCAGTATTTT
NA	few	TRBV5-6	TRBJ2-5	CASTTGGQQETQYF	TGTGCCAGCACCACTGGCGGGCAACAAGAGACCCAGTACTTC
NA	many	TRBV5-8	TRBJ2-1	CASSPPTVNNEQFF	TGTGCCAGCAGCCCACCGACTGTTAACAATGAGCAGTTCTTC
NA	many	TRBV7-3	TRBJ2-7	CASSLSGGKQYF	TGTGCCAGCAGCTTAAGTGGAGGGAAGCAGTACTTC
TRBD1	NA	TRBV30	TRBJ2-7	CAWGWTGATYEQYF	TGTGCCTGGGGTTGGACAGGGGCCACCTACGAGCAGTACTTC
NA	many	TRBV7-3	TRBJ2-7	CASSLYRESEQYF	TGTGCCAGCAGCCTATACAGGGAGAGCGAGCAGTACTTC
TRBD1	many	TRBV20-1	TRBJ1-2	CSAQDRGQGYTF	TGCAGTGCCCAGGACAGGGGGCAGGGCTACACCTTC
NA	few	TRBV6-4	TRBJ1-1	CASSHPGPIPTEAFF	TGTGCCAGCAGCCACCCGGGACCCATCCCCACTGAAGCTTTCTTT
NA	NA	TRBV7-9	TRBJ2-5	CASSLAYGNQYF	TGTGCCAGCAGCTTAGCGTACGGAAACCAGTACTTC
TRBD2	many	TRBV7-2	TRBJ2-7	CASSLYLAGGLGTYEQYF	TGTGCCAGCAGCTTATATCTAGCGGGAGGGCTCGGTACCTACGAGCAGTACTTC
TRBD1	many	TRBV4-1	TRBJ2-7	CASSLTGTGAYEQYF	TGTGCCAGCAGCTTAACCGGGACAGGGGCCTACGAGCAGTACTTC
NA	many	TRBV11-1	TRBJ1-4	CASSRSRGATNEKLFF	TGTGCCAGCAGCCGATCCCGAGGAGCAACTAATGAAAAACTGTTTTTT
NA	many	TRBV27	TRBJ2-1	CASSPLGENEQFF	TGTGCCAGCAGCCCACTCGGGGAAAATGAGCAGTTCTTC